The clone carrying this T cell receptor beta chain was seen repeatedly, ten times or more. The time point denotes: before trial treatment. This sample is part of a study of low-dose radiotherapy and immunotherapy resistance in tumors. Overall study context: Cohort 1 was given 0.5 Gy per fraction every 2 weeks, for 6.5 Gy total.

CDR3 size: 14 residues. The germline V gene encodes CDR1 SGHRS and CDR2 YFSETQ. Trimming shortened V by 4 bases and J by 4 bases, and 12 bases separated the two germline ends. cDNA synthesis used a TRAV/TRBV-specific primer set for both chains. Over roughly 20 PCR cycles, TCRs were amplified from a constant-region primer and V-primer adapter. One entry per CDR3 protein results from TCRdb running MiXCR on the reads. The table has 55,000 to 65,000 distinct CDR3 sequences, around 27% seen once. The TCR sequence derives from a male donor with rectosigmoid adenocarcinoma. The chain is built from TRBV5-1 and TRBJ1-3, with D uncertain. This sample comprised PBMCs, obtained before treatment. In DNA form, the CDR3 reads TGCGCCAGCAGCCGCTGGGGAGAAGGAAACACCATATATTTT. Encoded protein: CASSRWGEGNTIYF.